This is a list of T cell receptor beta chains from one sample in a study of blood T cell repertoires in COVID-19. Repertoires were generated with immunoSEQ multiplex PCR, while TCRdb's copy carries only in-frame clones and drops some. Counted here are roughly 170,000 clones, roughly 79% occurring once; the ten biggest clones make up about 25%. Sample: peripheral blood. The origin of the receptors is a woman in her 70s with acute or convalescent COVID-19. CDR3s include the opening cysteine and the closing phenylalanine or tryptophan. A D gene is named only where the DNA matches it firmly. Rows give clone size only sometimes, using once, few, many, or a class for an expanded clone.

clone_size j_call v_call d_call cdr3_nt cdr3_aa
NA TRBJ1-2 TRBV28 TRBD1 TGTGCCAGCAGTTTACCGACAGGGGGGTACAGCTACACCTTC CASSLPTGGYSYTF
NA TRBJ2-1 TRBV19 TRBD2 TGTGCCAGTATCGCAGCTGCGGGAGGGCCCCGGAATGAGCAGTTCTTC CASIAAAGGPRNEQFF
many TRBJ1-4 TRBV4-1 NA TGCGCCAGCAAGGCCAGGCAGTGGACTAATGAAAAACTGTTTTTT CASKARQWTNEKLFF
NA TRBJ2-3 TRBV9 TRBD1 TGTGCCAGCAGCGTAACAACAGGGGCAGTCACAGATACGCAGTATTTT CASSVTTGAVTDTQYF
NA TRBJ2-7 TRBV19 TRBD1 TGTGCCAGTAGTCCGGGACAGGGAATTAGTGAGCAGTACTTC CASSPGQGISEQYF
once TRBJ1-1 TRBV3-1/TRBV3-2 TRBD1 TGTGCCAGCAGCCTCGGGACAGGTTCCAACACTGAAGCTTTCTTT CASSLGTGSNTEAFF
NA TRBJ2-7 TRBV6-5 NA TGTGCCAGCACCCCGGACAGAATCTACGAGCAGTACTTC CASTPDRIYEQYF
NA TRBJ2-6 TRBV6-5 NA TGTGCCAGCAGTTACGTCGGGGCTGGGGCCAACGTCCTGACTTTC CASSYVGAGANVLTF
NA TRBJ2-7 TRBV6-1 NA TGTGCCAGCAGTGACCACTACGAGCAGTACTTC CASSDHYEQYF
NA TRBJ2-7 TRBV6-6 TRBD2 TGTGCCAGCAGTCTGGGGGGGGGCGAGCAGTACTTC CASSLGGGEQYF
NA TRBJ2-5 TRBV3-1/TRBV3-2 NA TGTGCCAGCAGCCAAGATCTAGCCGCACAAGAGACCCAGTACTTC CASSQDLAAQETQYF
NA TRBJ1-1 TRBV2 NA TGTGCCAGCAGTCCAAACACGAACACTGAAGCTTTCTTT CASSPNTNTEAFF
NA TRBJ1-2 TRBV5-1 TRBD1 TGCGCCAGCAGCTTGGACAGGGGGTCGATTTTCTATGGCTACACCTTC CASSLDRGSIFYGYTF
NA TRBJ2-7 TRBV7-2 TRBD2 TGTGCCAGCAGCTTAGGGGCGGGAGTTCTCTACGAGCAGTACTTC CASSLGAGVLYEQYF
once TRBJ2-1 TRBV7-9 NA TGTGCCAGCAGCGAAAGGACTGTATCCTACAATGAGCAGTTCTTC CASSERTVSYNEQFF
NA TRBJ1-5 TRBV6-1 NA TGTGCCAGCAGTGCCCCGGGGGGGGGTGGAAATCAGCCCCAGCATTTT CASSAPGGGGNQPQHF
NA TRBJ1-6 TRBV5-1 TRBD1 TGCGCCAGCAGCTTGGAAGGGACAGGGGTTGATTCACCCCTCCACTTT CASSLEGTGVDSPLHF
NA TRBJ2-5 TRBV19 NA TGTGCCAGTAGTAGAAGCGGCAAACTGGTGGGGGAGACCCAGTACTTC CASSRSGKLVGETQYF
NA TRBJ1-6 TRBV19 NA TGTGCCAGTAGTTCAGGGGTCCGTCATTCACCCCTCCACTTT CASSSGVRHSPLHF
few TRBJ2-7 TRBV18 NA TGTGCCAGCTCACCATCGGCCAGGGTGAACGAGCAGTACTTC CASSPSARVNEQYF
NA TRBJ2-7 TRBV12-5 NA TGTGCTAGTGGTTTGGATCGGGGGGCCGTTTTGTACGAGCAGTACTTC CASGLDRGAVLYEQYF
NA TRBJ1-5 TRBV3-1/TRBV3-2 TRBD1 TGTGCCAGCAGCCCTGGGGTGGGACAGGGTCATCAGCCCCAGCATTTT CASSPGVGQGHQPQHF
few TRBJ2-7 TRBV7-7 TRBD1 TGTGCCAGCAGCACGGGACAGGGGGCCTCCGAGCAGTACTTC CASSTGQGASEQYF
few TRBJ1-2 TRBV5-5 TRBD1 TGTGCCAGCAGCACAGGGGTAGATACAGGGATCTTTTATGGCTACACCTTC CASSTGVDTGIFYGYTF
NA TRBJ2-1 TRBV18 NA TGTGCCAGCTCGAAGGGGTTGGGCAGTGGGAATGAGCAGTTCTTC CASSKGLGSGNEQFF
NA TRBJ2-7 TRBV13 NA TGTGCCAGCAGCCGATGGGGGCCGGACGAGCAGTACTTC CASSRWGPDEQYF
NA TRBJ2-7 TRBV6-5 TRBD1 TGTGCCAGCAGTCGGGACAGGGGAGCCTACGAGCAGTACTTC CASSRDRGAYEQYF
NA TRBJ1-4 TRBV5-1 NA TGCGCCAGCAGCTTCAGCGAAGCCACTAATGAAAAACTGTTTTTT CASSFSEATNEKLFF
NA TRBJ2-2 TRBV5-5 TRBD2 TGTGCCAGCAGCTTCCTCCCCACGGGGGGACCTAACACCGGGGAGCTGTTTTTT CASSFLPTGGPNTGELFF
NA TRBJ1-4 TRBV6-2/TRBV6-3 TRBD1 TGTGCCAGCAGTTACCCGCCCGGGACAGTCGGGGAAAAACTGTTTTTT CASSYPPGTVGEKLFF
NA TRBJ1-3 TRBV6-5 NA TGTGCCAGCACGGGAGGAATCGGAGGAAACACCATATATTTT CASTGGIGGNTIYF
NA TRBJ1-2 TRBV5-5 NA TGTGCCAGTACCCTCGTCTTGGGGCGTAGCTATGGCTACACCTTC CASTLVLGRSYGYTF
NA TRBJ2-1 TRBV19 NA TGTGCCAGTAGTATCTCAGGGTCCTACAATGAGCAGTTCTTC CASSISGSYNEQFF
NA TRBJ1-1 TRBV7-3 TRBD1 TGTGCCAGCAGCCTGGGACAGGGCCTAGCTTTCTTT CASSLGQGLAFF
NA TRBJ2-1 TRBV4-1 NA TGCGCCAGCAGCCAAGAGGGAGTTCGGGACAATGAGCAGTTCTTC CASSQEGVRDNEQFF
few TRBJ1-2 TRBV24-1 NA TGTGCCACCAGTGACTCACAGGGCCGCGGCTACACCTTC CATSDSQGRGYTF
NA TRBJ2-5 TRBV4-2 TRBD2 TGTGCCAGCAGCCAAGAACCCGGTGGAAGCGGGAGGGTGGAGACCCAGTACTTC CASSQEPGGSGRVETQYF